This paragraph reports one T cell receptor (beta chain). The entry originates in a study of radiotherapy plus CTLA-4 blockade in lung cancer. Some clones are missing from TCRdb's copy, which holds only in-frame ones; the method was immunoSEQ multiplex PCR. The sample lists 50,000 to 70,000 clones; more than 60% were seen once. This CDR3 spans 16 amino acids. Germline lookup yields CDR1 SGHNT and CDR2 YYREEE (reference sequence). J lost 3 bases, V lost 4 bases, and 11 bases had no gene match. Patients in the study, people with chemo-refractory metastatic non-small-cell lung cancer, received focal radiation plus ipilimumab CTLA-4 blockade.

This chain connects TRBV5-4 to TRBJ2-5, with 8 bases fitting TRBD1. The TCR sequence derives from a human donor with non-small cell lung cancer who had a partial response to radiotherapy plus ipilimumab. Sequenced here: peripheral blood, sampled from a patient treated with radiotherapy plus ipilimumab. The CDR3: CASSIGPDRGEETQYF. DNA of the CDR3: TGTGCCAGCAGCATAGGGCCTGACAGGGGTGAAGAGACCCAGTACTTC.